Below, 18 T cell receptor beta chains from the same sample are listed, as sequenced in a study of human T cells and chemical hapten exposure. The time point was: healthy volunteer bleed at 2 weeks. Unfractionated whole blood yielded the extracted total RNA. TCRdb ran MiXCR on the RACE reads and lists one entry per CDR3 protein. The sample carries roughly 100,000 distinct CDR3 sequences, roughly 8% recorded once. Sequencing input: whole blood. These receptors came from a female donor in good health. Some clones in this sample may be carry-over from other donors' samples.

This clonotype was picked up many times. The gene calls are TRBV3-1 and TRBJ1-1, with a possible D match to TRBD1 (6 bases). V shed 1 base and J shed 4 bases, with 16 bases lying between them. The germline V gene encodes CDR1 LGHDT and CDR2 YNNKEL (reference sequence). The CDR3 is 16 amino acids. This CDR3 is CASSQVVRGAGTEAFF. CDR3 sequence (DNA): TGTGCCAGCAGCCAAGTAGTTCGGGGGGCTGGCACTGAAGCTTTCTTT. Full variable domain (missing parts from reference TRBV3-1 and TRBJ1-1): DTAVSQTPKYLVTQMGNDKSIKCEQNLGHDTMYWYKQDSKKFLKIMFSYNNKELIINETVPNRFSPKSPDKAHLNLHINSLELGDSAVYFCASSQVVRGAGTEAFFGQGTRLTVV.

The chain is built from TRBV25-1 and TRBJ2-7; possibly TRBD2 for D (5 bases). The V end was cut by 3 bases, the J end by 5 bases, with 8 bases between. CDR1 and CDR2 from the germline V gene are MGHDK and SYGVNS. The CDR3 is 12 residues long. The CDR3 DNA reads TGTGCCAGCAGTGATCGGGGAGACGAGCAGTACTTC. This gives the protein CASSDRGDEQYF.

This chain connects TRBV3-1 to TRBJ2-7; D might be TRBD2 (5 bases). The CDR3 length is 16 residues. V was clipped by 0 bases and J by 4 bases, with 16 bases between them. Germline V lookup: CDR1 LGHDT, CDR2 YNNKEL (reference sequence). CDR3 loop: CASSQDEGFDLYEQYF. The CDR3 bases are TGTGCCAGCAGCCAAGATGAGGGTTTCGACCTTTACGAGCAGTACTTC.

V is TRBV27 and J is TRBJ2-7; perhaps TRBD1 as D (6 bases). V gave up 4 bases and J gave up 5 bases, with 18 bases separating them. The V gene's germline CDR1 is MNHEY and CDR2 SMNVEV (reference sequence). The CDR3 extends over 15 amino acids. CDR3 bases: TGTGCCAGCAGTTCCGTTTTCGGACAGTGGAACGAGCAGTACTTC. It codes for CASSSVFGQWNEQYF.

This clonotype was detected many times. The rearrangement links TRBV6-4 to TRBJ2-3; no definite D call. The ends were cut back, 2 bases at V and 0 bases at J, with 3 bases in the middle. Per the germline V gene, CDR1 is MRHNA and CDR2 is SNTAGT. There are 13 residues in the CDR3. The CDR3 region has the DNA TGTGCCAGCAGTGACGGGAGCACAGATACGCAGTATTTT. Its protein is CASSDGSTDTQYF.

This clonotype was seen a handful of times. V gene TRBV5-1 combines with J gene TRBJ2-6, with 8 bases aligning to TRBD1. Germline values: CDR1 SGHRS, CDR2 YFSETQ. CDR3 length equals 19 residues. V was pared by 5 bases and J by 0 bases, with 13 bases of the junction left unmatched. Here the CDR3 reads CASSSLGQGGFSGANVLTF. CDR3 in DNA: TGCGCCAGCAGTTCTCTTGGACAGGGTGGCTTCTCTGGGGCCAACGTCCTGACTTTC.

This clonotype was detected only a few times. This chain connects TRBV4-2 to TRBJ2-1, with TRBD2 matching over 12 bases. J was trimmed by 6 bases and V by 3 bases; bases with no gene match: 9. The CDR3 has 17 amino acids. Germline assignment: CDR1 LGHNA and CDR2 YNFKEQ. The CDR3 DNA reads as TGTGCCAGCAGCCATGCTAGCGGGAGGGATACGGGCAATGAGCAGTTCTTC. Translating gives CASSHASGRDTGNEQFF.

This clonotype was seen many times. This chain connects TRBV7-9 to TRBJ2-5; D unresolved. Germline assignment: CDR1 SEHNR and CDR2 FQNEAQ (reference sequence). V dropped 0 bases and J dropped 5 bases, with 7 bases sitting between them. This CDR3 is 13 amino acids long. The DNA of the CDR3 is TGTGCCAGCAGCTTAGCAGGGCTGGAGACCCAGTACTTC. It specifies CASSLAGLETQYF.

The CDR3 loop is CSVDIGGVTQYF. In DNA form, the CDR3 reads TGCAGCGTTGACATAGGTGGAGTGACCCAGTACTTC. V is TRBV29-1 and J is TRBJ2-5; D not resolved. V lost 3 bases and J lost 7, with 12 bases in between. The CDR3 runs to 12 residues. The V gene's germline CDR1 is SQVTM and CDR2 ANQGSEA.

In DNA form, the CDR3 reads TGTGCCAGCAGCTCCCAGGAGAACACTGAAGCTTTCTTT. Amino acid sequence: CASSSQENTEAFF. V is TRBV28 and J is TRBJ1-1, with D unclear. Deletions cut 6 bases from V and 1 base from J, with 9 bases between. This CDR3 comprises 13 residues. Germline V lookup: CDR1 MDHEN, CDR2 SYDVKM.

The chain joins TRBV27 to TRBJ2-7; 7 bases match TRBD1. V shed 6 bases and J 1 base; nucleotides not matched to a gene: 6. The germline gives CDR1 MNHEY, CDR2 SMNVEV (reference sequence). This CDR3 contains 14 residues. DNA for the CDR3: TGTGCCAGCAGGCAGACAGGGAAATCCTACGAGCAGTACTTC. Protein sequence: CASRQTGKSYEQYF.

In this sample, this clonotype turned up a few times. This chain connects TRBV14 to TRBJ1-6; tentatively, D is TRBD1 (6 bases). The CDR3 has 15 amino acids. Germline assignment: CDR1 SGHDN and CDR2 FVKESK. V was clipped by 4 bases and J by 7 bases, with 14 bases between them. The CDR3 coding sequence is TGTGCCAGCAGCCTACAACAGGGAACGAATTCACCCCTCCACTTT. Protein sequence: CASSLQQGTNSPLHF.

This clonotype was recorded many times. V usage is TRBV20-1 and J usage is TRBJ2-1, with D perhaps TRBD2 (6 bases). Germline V gene lookup returns CDR1 DFQATT and CDR2 SNEGSKA (reference sequence). The CDR3 loop spans 15 amino acids. Trimming took 2 bases from V and 3 from J, leaving 14 bases between them. The CDR3 DNA sequence: TGCAGTGCTAGATTAGCGGTAGGGTACTACAATGAGCAGTTCTTC. It translates to CSARLAVGYYNEQFF.

This clonotype occurred a few times. The genes are TRBV30 and TRBJ2-2; D is possibly TRBD2 (6 bases). The CDR3 is 14 amino acids. V was clipped by 6 bases and J by 7 bases, with 18 bases between them. From germline, CDR1 is GTSNPN and CDR2 SVGIG (reference sequence). This CDR3 reads CACKSGLGSGELFF. In DNA, the CDR3 is TGTGCCTGTAAAAGCGGGTTGGGAAGCGGGGAGCTGTTTTTT.

This clonotype showed up just a few times. This chain uses TRBV7-2 with TRBJ2-7; 10 bases line up with TRBD2. V was pared by 5 bases and J by 0 bases, with 1 base of the junction left unmatched. This CDR3 is 14 amino acids long. Per germline, CDR1 SGHTA and CDR2 FQGNSA. The CDR3 DNA is TGTGCCAGCAGCCCTAGCGGGAGCTCCTACGAGCAGTACTTC. Residues: CASSPSGSSYEQYF. Together with reference TRBV7-2 and TRBJ2-7, the CDR3 gives the full variable domain: GAGVSQSPSNKVTEKGKDVELRCDPISGHTALYWYRQSLGQGLEFLIYFQGNSAPDKSGLPSDRFSAERTGGSVSTLTIQRTQQEDSAVYLCASSPSGSSYEQYFGPGTRLTVT.

The sample holds a few counts of this clonotype. The V and J genes are TRBV28 and TRBJ2-4, with a tentative D call TRBD2 (5 bases). CDR3 length: 18 residues. CDR1 and CDR2 (germline): MDHEN, SYDVKM. Deletions cut 6 bases from V and 0 bases from J, with 21 bases between. CDR3 in amino acids: CASRNYGVAKLAKNIQYF. The CDR3, as DNA: TGTGCCAGCAGAAACTACGGGGTGGCAAAGCTAGCCAAAAACATTCAGTACTTC.

The rearrangement links TRBV20-1 to TRBJ1-5; 12 bases fit TRBD1. The CDR3 length is 15 residues. From germline, CDR1 is DFQATT and CDR2 SNEGSKA (reference sequence). Losses at the gene ends were 3 bases for V and 6 bases for J; bases not matched to a gene: 6. The DNA for the CDR3 is TGCAGTGCTAGGGAAGGGACAGGGGGCAGTCAGCCCCAGCATTTT. As protein: CSAREGTGGSQPQHF.

This clonotype was observed at least ten times. V gene TRBV5-1 combines with J gene TRBJ2-1; 10 bases are shared with TRBD2. Germline V gives CDR1 SGHRS, CDR2 YFSETQ. V shed 1 base and J 2 bases; nucleotides not matched to a gene: 6. The CDR3 is made up of 17 amino acids. Written as DNA, the CDR3 is TGCGCCAGCAGCTTGTATACTAGCGGGGAAACCTACAATGAGCAGTTCTTC. Protein sequence: CASSLYTSGETYNEQFF.